These 30 T cell receptor beta chains share one sample of origin, sequenced in a study of identical twins. TCRdb ran MiXCR on the 5' RACE reads and lists one entry per CDR3 protein. The table includes 650,000 to 800,000 distinct CDR3 sequences, 8.6% detected once. The same data also went into a second study, on yellow fever vaccine responses in identical twins.

Sequenced: PBMCs. These receptors were collected from a woman aged 18-29 years in good health.

This clonotype was recorded many times. V is TRBV20-1 and J is TRBJ2-1; D might be TRBD2 (6 bases). CDR3 length: 13 residues. Germline CDR1 DFQATT, CDR2 SNEGSKA (reference sequence). Trimming took 6 bases from V and 6 from J, leaving 15 bases between them. Here the CDR3 DNA reads TGCAGTGCCCATTCAGACGGGGGCAATGAGCAGTTCTTC. This sequence encodes CSAHSDGGNEQFF.

This chain uses TRBV7-2 with TRBJ2-5; TRBD2 matches at 7 bases. This CDR3 spans 15 amino acids. V lost 1 base to trimming and J lost 5 bases; unmatched junction nucleotides: 7. CDR1 and CDR2 from the germline V gene are SGHTA and FQGNSA. The CDR3 DNA reads as TGTGCCAGCAGCTTAGACGGGGGGTCTAAGGAGACCCAGTACTTC. Encoded protein: CASSLDGGSKETQYF. The full variable domain, its missing parts supplied by reference TRBV7-2 and TRBJ2-5, is GAGVSQSPSNKVTEKGKDVELRCDPISGHTALYWYRQSLGQGLEFLIYFQGNSAPDKSGLPSDRFSAERTGGSVSTLTIQRTQQEDSAVYLCASSLDGGSKETQYFGPGTRLLVL.

This clonotype was recorded many times. This chain connects TRBV20-1 to TRBJ2-7; no reliable D call. V was shortened by 3 bases and J by 3 bases, with 12 bases between the two germline ends. This CDR3 spans 13 amino acids. CDR1 and CDR2 from the germline V gene are DFQATT and SNEGSKA (reference sequence). The CDR3, as DNA: TGCAGTGCTAGTGCCAACCCCCGCTACGAGCAGTACTTC. As protein: CSASANPRYEQYF.

This CDR3 reads CSARDRYYNEQFF. The CDR3 DNA reads as TGCAGTGCTAGGGACAGGTACTACAATGAGCAGTTCTTC. The rearrangement links TRBV20-1 to TRBJ2-1, with 7 bases lining up with TRBD1. Trimming cost V 3 bases and J 3 bases; bases outside gene matches: 2. The germline gives CDR1 DFQATT, CDR2 SNEGSKA (reference sequence). The CDR3 totals 13 residues.

This chain uses TRBV20-1 with TRBJ2-4; the D gene could be TRBD1 or TRBD2 (6 bases each). The CDR3 has 13 residues. Germline lookup yields CDR1 DFQATT and CDR2 SNEGSKA (reference sequence). V was clipped by 5 bases and J by 8 bases, with 16 bases between them. The CDR3 region has the DNA TGCAGTGCTGAGGACCGTAGGGGGGACATTCAGTACTTC. Its protein product is CSAEDRRGDIQYF.

This clonotype appeared a few times. This sequence joins TRBV12-3 or TRBV12-4 and TRBJ1-1; a weak D match, TRBD1 (6 bases). The V end lost 6 bases, the J end lost 7 bases, and 12 bases lay between the germline ends. The CDR3 sequence is 12 residues long. In DNA, the CDR3 is TGTGCCAGCAGCACCCGGGACATTGAAGCTTTCTTT. Amino acids: CASSTRDIEAFF.

The V call is TRBV6-1, the J call TRBJ1-1; 8 bases match TRBD1. The CDR3 runs to 16 residues. Per the germline V gene, CDR1 is MNHNS and CDR2 is SASEGT. V dropped 1 base and J dropped 7; count of bases not matched to a gene: 11. The CDR3 protein is CASSEGRGRAFSEAFF. As DNA, the CDR3 is TGTGCCAGCAGTGAAGGCAGGGGGCGCGCATTCAGTGAAGCTTTCTTT.

V is TRBV6-2 or TRBV6-3 and J is TRBJ2-7; D may match TRBD1 or TRBD2 (5 bases each). V lost 0 bases and J lost 4, with 16 bases in between. The CDR3 runs 16 residues. Germline V gives CDR1 MNHEY, CDR2 SVGEGT. In nucleotides, the CDR3 is TGTGCCAGCAGTTACTCGGGGACGACACATCGGTACGAGCAGTACTTC. Its protein product is CASSYSGTTHRYEQYF.

This clonotype was counted a few times. CDR3 DNA: TGTGCCAGCAGCCCTCGGGACGAAGCAGAGACCCAGTACTTC. The encoded protein is CASSPRDEAETQYF. V and J are TRBV7-9 and TRBJ2-5; the D call may be TRBD1 or TRBD2 (5 bases each). Germline V lookup: CDR1 SEHNR, CDR2 FQNEAQ (reference sequence). V gave up 5 bases and J gave up 4 bases, with 14 bases separating them. The CDR3 totals 14 residues.

This clonotype was counted a few times. The chain links TRBV29-1 to TRBJ2-3; 9 bases map to TRBD2. In germline, CDR1 is SQVTM, CDR2 ANQGSEA. The CDR3 contains 14 residues. V was clipped by 6 bases and J by 4 bases; unmatched bases: 8. In DNA, the CDR3 is TGCAGCGTCTGCTGGGCGGGGGGGTCAGATACGCAGTATTTT. This translates into CSVCWAGGSDTQYF.

Ten or more counts support this clonotype. This chain links TRBV12-3 or TRBV12-4 with TRBJ2-1; no firm D call. V was trimmed by 3 bases and J by 4 bases, leaving 19 bases between them. The CDR3 contains 17 residues. The CDR3 DNA sequence: TGTGCCAGCAGTTTTTTCCTGGGTCCGAAAGGGTACAATGAGCAGTTCTTC. This gives the protein CASSFFLGPKGYNEQFF.

This clonotype showed up just a few times. The rearrangement links TRBV7-8 to TRBJ2-7; 9 bases are shared with TRBD2. This CDR3 comprises 17 residues. J gave up 0 bases and V 5 bases, and 11 bases lay outside the gene matches. The germline V gene encodes CDR1 SGHVS and CDR2 FQNEAQ. The CDR3 DNA sequence: TGTGCCAGCAGCCAGACAGCCGGCGGGAGGGCCTCCTACGAGCAGTACTTC. Protein product: CASSQTAGGRASYEQYF.

The sample holds a few counts of this clonotype. The chain uses TRBV5-1 and TRBJ2-3; 7 bases map to TRBD1. The CDR3 has 15 amino acids. Germline V CDR1 and CDR2: SGHRS, YFSETQ. V was pared by 1 base and J by 5 bases, with 7 bases of the junction left unmatched. The CDR3 loop is CASSLSRGLEDTQYF. The CDR3 nucleotides are TGCGCCAGCAGCTTGTCGAGGGGGCTGGAAGATACGCAGTATTTT.

The chain uses TRBV29-1 and TRBJ2-5; D call uncertain. CDR3 length equals 17 residues. V shed 0 bases and J shed 5 bases, with 22 bases lying between them. Germline CDR1 reads SQVTM; CDR2 reads ANQGSEA. In nucleotides, the CDR3 is TGCAGCGTTGAAGATCTCGGAGCGACTTCCAGTTTGGAGACCCAGTACTTC. Protein sequence: CSVEDLGATSSLETQYF.

The rearrangement uses TRBV5-1 and TRBJ1-5; D not resolved. CDR1 SGHRS and CDR2 YFSETQ come from the germline V gene. V was trimmed by 1 base and J by 5 bases, leaving 13 bases between them. The CDR3 consists of 15 residues. CDR3 sequence reads: CASSLSDLSHQPQHF. The CDR3 DNA reads TGCGCCAGCAGCTTGTCCGACTTATCGCATCAGCCCCAGCATTTT.

There are many counts of this clonotype. The rearrangement joins TRBV9 to TRBJ2-1, with 11 bases lining up with TRBD2. The trim removed 3 bases at V and 2 bases at J, leaving 1 base unmatched. CDR1 SGDLS and CDR2 YYNGEE come from the germline V gene. The length of the CDR3 is 15 residues. The DNA for the CDR3 is TGTGCCAGCAGCGGTAGCGGGGGGGCCTACAATGAGCAGTTCTTC. Protein product: CASSGSGGAYNEQFF. The whole variable domain, filled in from reference TRBV9 and TRBJ2-1, reads DSGVTQTPKHLITATGQRVTLRCSPRSGDLSVYWYQQSLDQGLQFLIQYYNGEERAKGNILERFSAQQFPDLHSELNLSSLELGDSALYFCASSGSGGAYNEQFFGPGTRLTVL.

The chain has TRBV25-1 and TRBJ2-5, with 9 bases matching TRBD1. This CDR3 is built from 15 residues. Germline CDR1 is MGHDK and CDR2 is SYGVNS. V lost 0 bases, J lost 5 bases, and 4 bases stayed unmatched. For the CDR3, the DNA is TGTGCCAGCAGTGAATATACAGGGGGCAGGGAGACCCAGTACTTC. Its translation: CASSEYTGGRETQYF.

This clonotype was detected a few times. The J gene is TRBJ1-5, the V gene TRBV20-1, with D possibly being TRBD1 (6 bases). V was clipped by 4 bases and J by 6 bases, with 16 bases between them. This CDR3 comprises 14 residues. Germline V gene lookup returns CDR1 DFQATT and CDR2 SNEGSKA (reference sequence). CDR3 protein: CSAIVSRGGQPQHF. The CDR3 bases are TGCAGTGCTATCGTCTCCAGGGGAGGTCAGCCCCAGCATTTT.

Only a few counts were recorded for this clonotype. The chain has TRBV9 and TRBJ2-7, with 9 positions matching TRBD2. The V gene end was trimmed by 2 bases and the J gene end by 6 bases; junction bases not matched to a gene: 6. Germline CDR1 is SGDLS and CDR2 is YYNGEE. The CDR3 sequence is 14 residues long. CDR3 amino acids: CASSVDLAGLEQYF. In DNA, the CDR3 is TGTGCCAGCAGCGTCGATCTAGCGGGACTCGAGCAGTACTTC.

This clonotype was seen many times. The gene calls are TRBV29-1 and TRBJ2-1; D is perhaps TRBD2 (6 bases). Germline V lookup: CDR1 SQVTM, CDR2 ANQGSEA. The CDR3 covers 10 residues. The germline V and J ends were trimmed by 3 bases and 13 bases, with 10 bases remaining between them. The CDR3 protein is CSVDGGEQFF. In DNA form, the CDR3 reads TGCAGCGTTGATGGAGGGGAACAGTTCTTC.

The sample holds one count of this clonotype. Being one base from a much bigger clone, this may be a read error. V is TRBV25-1 and J is TRBJ1-1; D call uncertain. This CDR3 spans 15 amino acids. CDR1 and CDR2 from the germline V gene are MGHDK and SYGVNS. Trimming left V 4 bases short and J 1 base short, with 13 bases between. CDR3 in amino acids: CASSAVDLWNTEAFF. DNA for the CDR3: TGTGCCAGCAGTGCGGTTGATCTCTGGAACACTGAAGCTTTCTTT.

The chain links TRBV9 to TRBJ2-5; TRBD1 aligns across 9 bases. This CDR3 spans 15 amino acids. Germline V gene data show CDR1 as SGDLS and CDR2 as YYNGEE. The V gene end was trimmed by 3 bases and the J gene end by 0 bases; junction bases not matched to a gene: 3. CDR3 bases: TGTGCCAGCAGCGGGACAGGGGAGTACCAAGAGACCCAGTACTTC. Protein product: CASSGTGEYQETQYF.

This clonotype was picked up a small number of times. The V gene is TRBV28, the J gene TRBJ2-3; TRBD2 agrees at 12 bases. This CDR3 region has 18 residues. The germline V gene encodes CDR1 MDHEN and CDR2 SYDVKM. The V segment lost 6 bases and the J segment 1 base; nucleotides outside the gene matches: 11. In nucleotides, the CDR3 is TGTGCCAGCAGCCCATCCGGCCCTAGCGGGAGGGGCACAGATACGCAGTATTTT. Its translation: CASSPSGPSGRGTDTQYF.

The CDR3 DNA reads as TGCGCCAGCAGTGATTTGGTTTACACCGGGGAGCTGTTTTTT. Translated, it gives CASSDLVYTGELFF. The chain uses TRBV10-2 and TRBJ2-2; D is unclear. V was trimmed by 3 bases and J by 3 bases, leaving 8 bases between them. The CDR3 is 14 amino acids. Germline CDR1 reads WSHSY; CDR2 reads SAAADI.

The sample holds many counts of this clonotype. The chain combines TRBV12-3 or TRBV12-4 with TRBJ1-4; 7 nucleotides match TRBD1. The CDR3 extends over 12 amino acids. The trim removed 5 bases at V and 6 bases at J, leaving 0 bases unmatched. The CDR3 nucleotides read TGTGCCAGCAGTGGGACAGATGAAAAACTGTTTTTT. This translates into CASSGTDEKLFF.

This clonotype was picked up a small number of times. The V and J genes are TRBV7-2 and TRBJ1-1; the D is unclear. The CDR3 consists of 13 residues. Trimming removed 2 bases at V and 11 bases at J, with 15 bases between. CDR1 and CDR2 (germline): SGHTA, FQGNSA. The CDR3 region has the DNA TGTGCCAGCAGCTTATTCAGAGGAATCAACGCTTTCTTT. It encodes CASSLFRGINAFF.

This clonotype was seen at least ten times. This chain links TRBV7-2 with TRBJ2-6, with D perhaps matching TRBD1 (5 bases). CDR1 is SGHTA, CDR2 FQGNSA, per germline. CDR3 length: 17 amino acids. Trimming removed 4 bases at V and 1 base at J, with 14 bases between. CDR3 region: CASSSVLRGSGANVLTF. In nucleotides, the CDR3 is TGTGCCAGCAGCTCAGTCCTAAGGGGTTCTGGGGCCAACGTCCTGACTTTC.

The chain couples TRBV15 to TRBJ2-3; a possible D gene is TRBD1 (6 bases). The germline V and J ends were trimmed by 5 bases and 4 bases, with 10 bases remaining between them. The CDR3 runs to 13 residues. Germline CDR1 reads LNHNV; CDR2 reads YYDKDF (reference sequence). This CDR3 reads CATSRRTADTQYF. CDR3 DNA: TGTGCCACCAGCCGGCGGACAGCAGATACGCAGTATTTT.

This clonotype has only a few counts. This chain joins TRBV5-4 and TRBJ2-2; weak D call: TRBD1 (6 bases). V was trimmed by 4 bases and J by 0 bases, leaving 13 bases between them. Germline-derived CDR1 and CDR2 are SGHNT and YYREEE (reference sequence). The CDR3 is 16 amino acids. The CDR3 protein is CASSLTGTPNTGELFF. The CDR3 DNA is TGTGCCAGCAGCCTTACCGGGACACCGAACACCGGGGAGCTGTTTTTT.

This clonotype was detected many times. V usage is TRBV7-9 and J usage is TRBJ2-1; TRBD1 might be the D (6 bases). This CDR3 region has 15 residues. Germline values: CDR1 SEHNR, CDR2 FQNEAQ (reference sequence). Deletions cut 6 bases from V and 0 bases from J, with 12 bases between. CDR3 sequence (DNA): TGTGCCAGCAGTGACAGGCGGAGCTCCTACAATGAGCAGTTCTTC. Translated: CASSDRRSSYNEQFF.